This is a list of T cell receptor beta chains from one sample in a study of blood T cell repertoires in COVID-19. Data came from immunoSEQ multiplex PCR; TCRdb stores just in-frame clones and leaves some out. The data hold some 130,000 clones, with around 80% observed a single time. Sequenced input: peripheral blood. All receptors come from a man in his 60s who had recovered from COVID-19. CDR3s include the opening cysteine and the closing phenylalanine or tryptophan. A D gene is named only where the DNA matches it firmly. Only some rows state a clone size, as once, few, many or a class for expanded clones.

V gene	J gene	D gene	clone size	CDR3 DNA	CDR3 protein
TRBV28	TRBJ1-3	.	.	TGTGCCAGCAGGACCCCCACCGGGATAGCTGGAAACACCATATATTTT	CASRTPTGIAGNTIYF
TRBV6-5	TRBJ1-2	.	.	TGTGCCAGCAGGCCGCACACCACGGGGGGCTACACCTTC	CASRPHTTGGYTF
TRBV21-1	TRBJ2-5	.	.	TGTGCCAGCAGCATATCGCGGGACCAGATCCCGAAAGAAGAGACCCAGTACTTC	CASSISRDQIPKEETQYF
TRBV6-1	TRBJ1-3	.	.	TGTGCCAGCAGTGAACAGGGATCTGGAAACACCATATATTTT	CASSEQGSGNTIYF
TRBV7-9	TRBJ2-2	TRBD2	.	TGTGCCAGCAGCGTTAGCGGGAGAGCTTCCGGGGAGCTGTTTTTT	CASSVSGRASGELFF
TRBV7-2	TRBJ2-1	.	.	TGTGCCAGCAGCTTAGCCCGGGGATCCTACAATGAGCAGTTCTTC	CASSLARGSYNEQFF
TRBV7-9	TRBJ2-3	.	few	TGTGCCAGCAGCTCCGTCGTTAATACGCAGTATTTT	CASSSVVNTQYF
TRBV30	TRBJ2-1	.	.	TGTGCCTGGAGTGTACGGGTAGCGGCCTACAATGAGCAGTTCTTC	CAWSVRVAAYNEQFF
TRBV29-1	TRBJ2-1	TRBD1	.	TGCAGCGTCTGGGACAGGGCCAATGAGCAGTTCTTC	CSVWDRANEQFF
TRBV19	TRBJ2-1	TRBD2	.	TGTGCCAGTAGTTTGACTAGCGGGAGGGTAACCTACAATGAGCAGTTCTTC	CASSLTSGRVTYNEQFF
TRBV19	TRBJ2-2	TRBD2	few	TGTGCCAGTAGTATACTGTCTAGCGGTAACACCGGGGAGCTGTTTTTT	CASSILSSGNTGELFF
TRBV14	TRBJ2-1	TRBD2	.	TGTGCCAGCTCCCGAGCGGGGGGGATATACAATGAGCAGTTCTTC	CASSRAGGIYNEQFF
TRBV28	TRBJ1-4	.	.	TGTGCCAGCAGCCGCCCCGGGACTCCCAAGAGGGCTAATGAAAAACTGTTTTTT	CASSRPGTPKRANEKLFF
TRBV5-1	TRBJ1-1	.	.	TGCGCCAGCAGCTCAGACATGAACACTGAAGCTTTCTTT	CASSSDMNTEAFF
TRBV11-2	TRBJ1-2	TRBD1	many	TGTGCCAGCAGCTCTATTAGGACAGGGGGCTATGGCTACACCTTC	CASSSIRTGGYGYTF
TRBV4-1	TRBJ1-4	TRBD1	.	TGCGCCAGCAGCCAAAGAGGGGGCGAAGGATATAATGAAAAACTGTTTTTT	CASSQRGGEGYNEKLFF
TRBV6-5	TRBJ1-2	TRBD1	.	TGTGCCAGCAGAAAAACCGGGACAGGGGGTTATGGCTACACCTTC	CASRKTGTGGYGYTF
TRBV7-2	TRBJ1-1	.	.	TGTGCCAGCAGCGCCTCTTCGACGGAGACTGAAGCTTTCTTT	CASSASSTETEAFF
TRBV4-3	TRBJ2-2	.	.	TGCGCCAGCAGCCAAGGAAGAGGGTCCGGGGAGCTGTTTTTT	CASSQGRGSGELFF
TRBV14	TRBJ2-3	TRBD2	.	TGTGCCAGCAGCCAAGAATTAGCGGGATCTAGGCCAGATACGCAGTATTTT	CASSQELAGSRPDTQYF
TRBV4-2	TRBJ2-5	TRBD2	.	TGTGCCAGCAGCCAAGAGATAGCGGGTGGGGAGACCCAGTACTTC	CASSQEIAGGETQYF
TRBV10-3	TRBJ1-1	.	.	TGTGCCATCAGTGCCCATGACAGTTCAGGCACTGAAGCTTTCTTT	CAISAHDSSGTEAFF
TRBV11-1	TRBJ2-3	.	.	TGTGCCAGCAGCCCCGGCGGCTCAGATACGCAGTATTTT	CASSPGGSDTQYF
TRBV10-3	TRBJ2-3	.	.	TGTGCCATCAGTGAACAGCGGAGCGTCACAGATACGCAGTATTTT	CAISEQRSVTDTQYF
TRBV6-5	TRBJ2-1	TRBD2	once	TGTGCCAGCAGAGCGGGGGGCCCCAGGAACAATGAGCAGTTCTTC	CASRAGGPRNNEQFF